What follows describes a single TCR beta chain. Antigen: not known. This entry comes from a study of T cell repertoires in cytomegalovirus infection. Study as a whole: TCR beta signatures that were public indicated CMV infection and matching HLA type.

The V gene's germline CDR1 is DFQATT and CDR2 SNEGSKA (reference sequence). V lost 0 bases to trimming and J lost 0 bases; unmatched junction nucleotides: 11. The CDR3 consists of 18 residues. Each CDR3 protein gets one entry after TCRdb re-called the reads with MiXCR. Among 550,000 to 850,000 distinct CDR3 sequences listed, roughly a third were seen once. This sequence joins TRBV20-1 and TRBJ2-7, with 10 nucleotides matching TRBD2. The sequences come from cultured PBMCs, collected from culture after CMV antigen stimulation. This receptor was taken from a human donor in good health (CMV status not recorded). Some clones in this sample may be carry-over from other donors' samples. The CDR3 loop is CSARDQGTSARISYEQYF. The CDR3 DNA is TGCAGTGCTAGAGATCAAGGGACTAGCGCGAGGATCTCCTACGAGCAGTACTTC.